Presented here are 7 T cell receptor beta chains from one specimen sequenced in a study of blood T cell repertoires in COVID-19. This table comes from immunoSEQ multiplex PCR, and its TCRdb copy is limited to in-frame clones, with some not included. Of tens of thousands of clones listed, 85% to 90% are singletons. Sequenced sample: peripheral blood. These receptors were obtained from a woman of 80 years or more with active COVID-19.

The chain joins TRBV19 to TRBJ2-1; D is perhaps TRBD2 (5 bases). The CDR3 runs to 16 residues. Germline V gene data show CDR1 as LNHDA and CDR2 as SQIVND (reference sequence). The V and J ends lost 5 bases and 3 bases respectively, with 17 bases between them. CDR3 sequence: CASSPSRGLGYNEQFF. CDR3 in DNA: TGTGCCAGTAGTCCCTCGCGAGGGTTAGGCTACAATGAGCAGTTCTTC.

The chain has TRBV6-1 and TRBJ2-5, with TRBD2 matching over 8 bases. CDR1 MNHNS and CDR2 SASEGT come from the germline V gene. The trim removed 4 bases at V and 2 bases at J, leaving 18 bases unmatched. CDR3 length: 19 residues. Here the CDR3 reads CASSALGTRSRGGQETQYF. Written as DNA, the CDR3 is TGTGCCAGCAGTGCCCTCGGGACTAGGTCCCGCGGTGGGCAAGAGACCCAGTACTTC.

The gene calls are TRBV3-1 (or the pseudogene TRBV3-2) and TRBJ2-1; 9 nucleotides align to TRBD2. V was pared by 5 bases and J by 6 bases, with 2 bases of the junction left unmatched. Germline V gives CDR1 LGHDT, CDR2 YNNKEL (reference sequence). The CDR3 length is 13 residues. The CDR3 is CASSTGLANEQFF. In DNA, the CDR3 is TGTGCCAGCAGCACGGGACTAGCCAATGAGCAGTTCTTC.

The chain combines TRBV28 with TRBJ2-3, with 10 positions matching TRBD2. Germline-derived CDR1 and CDR2 are MDHEN and SYDVKM. V was pared by 4 bases and J by 2 bases, with 6 bases of the junction left unmatched. The CDR3 sequence is 16 residues long. Here the CDR3 DNA reads TGTGCCAGCAGTTCGCTAGCGGGAGTGTTCACAGATACGCAGTATTTT. It codes for CASSSLAGVFTDTQYF.

The chain combines TRBV9 with TRBJ2-3; 7 bases are a match to TRBD2. The ends lost 0 bases at V and 2 bases at J; junction bases unmatched: 6. CDR1 is SGDLS, CDR2 YYNGEE, per germline. The CDR3 consists of 16 residues. This CDR3 is CASSVGWGLFTDTQYF. CDR3 DNA: TGTGCCAGCAGCGTAGGGTGGGGACTATTCACAGATACGCAGTATTTT.

This chain joins TRBV6-2 or TRBV6-3 and TRBJ2-5, with 8 bases aligning to TRBD1. With V trimmed by 6 bases and J by 4 bases, 10 bases remained unmatched. This CDR3 has 15 residues. Germline CDR1 MNHEY, CDR2 SVGEGT. CDR3: CASSIRTGLPETQYF. The DNA for the CDR3 is TGTGCCAGCAGCATCCGGACAGGGTTGCCAGAGACCCAGTACTTC.

This clone was seen only a few times. J is TRBJ2-7 and V is TRBV29-1, with TRBD1 identical over 7 bases. The CDR3 has 12 amino acids. Germline CDR1 is SQVTM and CDR2 is ANQGSEA. The trim removed 5 bases at V and 6 bases at J, leaving 7 bases unmatched. Here the CDR3 DNA reads TGCAGCGTTTCTCGACAGGGCGTCGAGCAGTACTTC. As protein: CSVSRQGVEQYF.